This is a list of T cell receptor beta chains from one sample in a study of cytomegalovirus exposure and HLA in healthy donors. Measured with immunoSEQ multiplex PCR; TCRdb has only the in-frame clones, and not every one. The sample has 78,000 or so clones; roughly 80% are singletons. The sequencing sample was made of PBMCs. All receptors derive from a woman aged 50 to 60 in good health and CMV-seronegative. The conserved cysteine and the conserved F or W are not part of the CDR3 here. The order of the fields is J gene, V gene, D gene, clone size, CDR3 protein. A D gene is named only where the DNA matches it firmly. Size tells how often a clone was seen (once, few, many) or the class of an expanded clone, and some rows leave it out.

j_call: TRBJ1-2
v_call: TRBV30
d_call: TRBD1
clone_size: .
cdr3_aa: AWDQGGYGYT

j_call: TRBJ2-3
v_call: TRBV7-3
d_call: .
clone_size: once
cdr3_aa: ASSPNDRGDTQY

j_call: TRBJ1-5
v_call: TRBV6-1
d_call: .
clone_size: .
cdr3_aa: ASSEVVGGNQPQH

j_call: TRBJ2-3
v_call: TRBV7-2
d_call: .
clone_size: once
cdr3_aa: ASSSLGNTQY

j_call: TRBJ1-4
v_call: TRBV4-1
d_call: .
clone_size: once
cdr3_aa: ASSLLANEKLF

j_call: TRBJ1-4
v_call: TRBV4-1
d_call: .
clone_size: .
cdr3_aa: ASSQPQTEKLF

j_call: TRBJ2-3
v_call: TRBV6-5
d_call: .
clone_size: .
cdr3_aa: ASSTSWDTQY

j_call: TRBJ2-2
v_call: TRBV5-1
d_call: TRBD1
clone_size: .
cdr3_aa: ASSKGQSNTGELF

j_call: TRBJ1-1
v_call: TRBV9
d_call: TRBD1
clone_size: .
cdr3_aa: ASSVEGGLMNTEAF

j_call: TRBJ1-5
v_call: TRBV28
d_call: .
clone_size: .
cdr3_aa: ASIRRGGGQPQH

j_call: TRBJ2-4
v_call: TRBV27
d_call: TRBD1
clone_size: .
cdr3_aa: ASRGQGGVAQY

j_call: TRBJ2-3
v_call: TRBV11-2
d_call: .
clone_size: .
cdr3_aa: ASSLERTDTQY

j_call: TRBJ2-1
v_call: TRBV5-1
d_call: TRBD1
clone_size: .
cdr3_aa: ASSGGQDTFNEQF

j_call: TRBJ1-1
v_call: TRBV6-5
d_call: TRBD1
clone_size: once
cdr3_aa: ASYQGAGAEAF

j_call: TRBJ2-5
v_call: TRBV30
d_call: .
clone_size: .
cdr3_aa: ASHTGQPARTQY

j_call: TRBJ1-5
v_call: TRBV2
d_call: .
clone_size: .
cdr3_aa: ASRWSPGQPQH

j_call: TRBJ2-7
v_call: TRBV7-8
d_call: .
clone_size: .
cdr3_aa: ASSLELVTYEQY

j_call: TRBJ2-7
v_call: TRBV28
d_call: .
clone_size: .
cdr3_aa: ASSHIYEQY

j_call: TRBJ1-2
v_call: TRBV28
d_call: TRBD1
clone_size: .
cdr3_aa: ASRSGGRGYGYT

j_call: .
v_call: TRBV2
d_call: .
clone_size: .
cdr3_aa: AHSRTGAYEQY

j_call: TRBJ2-7
v_call: TRBV10-3
d_call: .
clone_size: .
cdr3_aa: AISESTKQY

j_call: TRBJ2-1
v_call: TRBV5-5
d_call: TRBD1
clone_size: .
cdr3_aa: ASSLWGTDNEQF

j_call: TRBJ2-3
v_call: TRBV15
d_call: TRBD2
clone_size: few
cdr3_aa: ATSRDAGGTQY

j_call: TRBJ1-4
v_call: TRBV18
d_call: TRBD1
clone_size: .
cdr3_aa: ASSPSTGNNEKLF

j_call: TRBJ2-1
v_call: TRBV5-1
d_call: TRBD2
clone_size: .
cdr3_aa: ASSLTPSGVPAEQF

j_call: TRBJ2-5
v_call: TRBV7-2
d_call: TRBD1
clone_size: .
cdr3_aa: ASSRQGNQETQY

j_call: TRBJ1-1
v_call: TRBV5-1
d_call: .
clone_size: .
cdr3_aa: ASSPGYLDTEAF

j_call: TRBJ2-4
v_call: TRBV7-9
d_call: .
clone_size: few
cdr3_aa: ASSLVGLATAKNIQY

j_call: TRBJ2-7
v_call: TRBV7-9
d_call: TRBD1
clone_size: .
cdr3_aa: ASSGEGQNYEQY

j_call: TRBJ2-3
v_call: TRBV9
d_call: .
clone_size: .
cdr3_aa: ASSVGSLAITDTQY

j_call: TRBJ2-7
v_call: TRBV6-1
d_call: TRBD2
clone_size: .
cdr3_aa: ASRQLAGGPSEQY

j_call: TRBJ2-5
v_call: TRBV30
d_call: TRBD2
clone_size: once
cdr3_aa: AWSLAGGRETQY

j_call: TRBJ2-7
v_call: TRBV5-4
d_call: TRBD2
clone_size: once
cdr3_aa: ASSLEPRGSYEQY

j_call: TRBJ2-3
v_call: TRBV7-7
d_call: .
clone_size: .
cdr3_aa: ASSPRVGQDTQY

j_call: TRBJ2-3
v_call: TRBV18
d_call: .
clone_size: few
cdr3_aa: ASSPNTNTDTQY

j_call: TRBJ2-7
v_call: TRBV19
d_call: .
clone_size: .
cdr3_aa: ASSMAASSYEQY

j_call: TRBJ1-2
v_call: TRBV6-5
d_call: .
clone_size: .
cdr3_aa: ASSYPSGGDYGYT

j_call: TRBJ2-7
v_call: TRBV5-1
d_call: TRBD2
clone_size: .
cdr3_aa: ASSLGAGNEQY

j_call: TRBJ2-1
v_call: TRBV28
d_call: TRBD2
clone_size: few
cdr3_aa: ASSPSGAEQF

j_call: TRBJ2-1
v_call: TRBV4-2
d_call: .
clone_size: .
cdr3_aa: ASSQGSLVNEQF

j_call: TRBJ1-2
v_call: TRBV6-1
d_call: TRBD1
clone_size: few
cdr3_aa: ASSGHRGLYGYT

j_call: TRBJ1-3
v_call: TRBV28
d_call: TRBD1
clone_size: .
cdr3_aa: ASSSPPDRASENTIY

j_call: TRBJ2-5
v_call: TRBV2
d_call: TRBD1
clone_size: .
cdr3_aa: ASRETGTGAGETQY

j_call: TRBJ2-3
v_call: TRBV5-1
d_call: .
clone_size: few
cdr3_aa: ASSLATRHTDTQY

j_call: TRBJ1-1
v_call: TRBV13
d_call: TRBD1
clone_size: .
cdr3_aa: ASALGTGGVAF

j_call: TRBJ1-4
v_call: TRBV7-9
d_call: .
clone_size: once
cdr3_aa: ASSFPEATNEKLF

j_call: TRBJ2-2
v_call: TRBV11-2
d_call: TRBD2
clone_size: .
cdr3_aa: ASSTPGLATGELF

j_call: TRBJ1-1
v_call: TRBV7-9
d_call: TRBD1
clone_size: .
cdr3_aa: ASSLGAGGYTEAF

j_call: .
v_call: TRBV6-1
d_call: TRBD1
clone_size: once
cdr3_aa: ASSGGQGYSYEQY

j_call: TRBJ1-5
v_call: TRBV19
d_call: .
clone_size: .
cdr3_aa: ASSPRGGIKGQPQH

j_call: TRBJ2-4
v_call: TRBV11-2
d_call: TRBD1
clone_size: .
cdr3_aa: ASSLGPGTALAKNIQY

j_call: TRBJ1-1
v_call: TRBV20-1
d_call: .
clone_size: .
cdr3_aa: SAEVGQEAF

j_call: TRBJ1-1
v_call: TRBV6-1
d_call: TRBD1
clone_size: .
cdr3_aa: ASSEWDRGGNTEAF

j_call: TRBJ1-3
v_call: TRBV30
d_call: .
clone_size: .
cdr3_aa: AWNDSGNTIY